These 32 T cell receptor beta chains share one sample of origin, sequenced in a study of regulatory T cells in long-lasting Graves disease. Time point meaning: newly diagnosed GD, antithyroid drugs for less than 3 months. Isolated PBMC RNA provided the starting material for the TCR library. To make TCR beta libraries, researchers used iRepertoire HTBI primers and Arm-PCR of CDR3 regions. TCRdb recomputed calls from the multiplex PCR reads with MiXCR, one row per CDR3 protein. The profile covers 510,000 or so distinct CDR3 sequences, with 12% appearing a single time and roughly 8.9% taken by the ten largest. These records were also assigned to another study, of T cells in Graves' hyperthyroidism and ophthalmopathy.

The specimen comprised peripheral blood mononuclear cells (PBMCs), sampled at new diagnosis, from a patient treated with antithyroid drugs. The source is a woman under 40 with Graves disease.

This clonotype was counted at least ten times. CDR3: CASSLAPRDTQYF. The CDR3 nucleotides are TGTGCCAGCAGCTTAGCCCCGAGGGATACGCAGTATTTT. The rearrangement joins TRBV7-9 to TRBJ2-3; D gene uncertain. Trimming removed 0 bases from V and 6 bases from J, with 7 bases in between. The length of the CDR3 is 13 residues. Germline V gene lookup returns CDR1 SEHNR and CDR2 FQNEAQ (reference sequence).

The rearrangement links TRBV27 to TRBJ1-2; tentative D call: TRBD1 (6 bases). CDR3 length equals 17 residues. Trimming took 6 bases from V and 2 from J, leaving 22 bases between them. Per the germline V gene, CDR1 is MNHEY and CDR2 is SMNVEV (reference sequence). CDR3: CASRRLPAAGVNYGYTF. The DNA for the CDR3 is TGTGCCAGCAGGCGACTGCCGGCGGCAGGGGTAAACTATGGCTACACCTTC.

This clonotype was counted at least ten times. V usage is TRBV11-3 and J usage is TRBJ2-5; D tentatively fits TRBD1 or TRBD2 (5 bases each). With 1 base removed from V and 2 bases from J, the gap between germline ends came to 8 bases. Germline V gives CDR1 SGHNT, CDR2 YENEEA. The CDR3 covers 14 residues. CDR3 bases: TGTGCCAGCAGCTTAGCCAGGGAGCAAGAGACCCAGTACTTC. Translation gives CASSLAREQETQYF.

This clonotype occurred a few times. The chain links TRBV12-3 or TRBV12-4 to TRBJ1-2; D remains ambiguous. The CDR3 has 12 residues. V lost 5 bases and J 4 bases, leaving 8 bases between the germline ends. The DNA for the CDR3 is TGTGCCAGCAGTCGGACCCTCTATGGCTACACCTTC. Protein sequence: CASSRTLYGYTF.

Regarding this clonotype: Sequence at one end of the junction differs from germline and may be a read error. The chain employs TRBV6-2 or TRBV6-3 and TRBJ2-7; perhaps TRBD2 as D (5 bases). The CDR3 contains 13 residues. The germline V gene encodes CDR1 MNHEY and CDR2 SVGEGT. CDR3 protein: CASSWPGTYEPYF. The CDR3 DNA sequence: TGTGCTAGCAGTTGGCCGGGAACCTACGAGCCGTACTTC.

This clonotype has at least ten counts. This chain joins TRBV11-2 and TRBJ2-1, with 7 bases aligning to TRBD2. V lost 4 bases, J lost 8 bases, and 11 bases stayed unmatched. Germline assignment: CDR1 SGHAT and CDR2 FQNNGV. CDR3 size: 15 residues. CDR3 in amino acids: CASSSPGLVRDEQFF. The DNA for the CDR3 is TGTGCCAGCAGCTCGCCCGGACTAGTCCGGGATGAGCAGTTCTTC.

Many counts were recorded for this clonotype. The genes are TRBV5-1 and TRBJ2-6, with 7 bases that match TRBD1. The V gene end was trimmed by 4 bases and the J gene end by 2 bases; junction bases not matched to a gene: 3. From germline, CDR1 is SGHRS and CDR2 YFSETQ. This CDR3 contains 15 residues. The CDR3 coding sequence is TGCGCCAGCAGCCTCGACAGGGCTGGGGCCAACGTCCTGACTTTC. This codes for CASSLDRAGANVLTF.

V and J are TRBV29-1 and TRBJ2-3, with 9 bases lining up with TRBD2. The CDR3 runs 17 residues. The ends lost 5 bases at V and 2 bases at J; junction bases unmatched: 14. Per the germline V gene, CDR1 is SQVTM and CDR2 is ANQGSEA. DNA of the CDR3: TGCAGCGTTTTTTCGACGTTTGCGGGAGGGTACACAGATACGCAGTATTTT. Translating gives CSVFSTFAGGYTDTQYF.

This clonotype appeared many times. This rearrangement joins TRBV27 to TRBJ1-1, with D perhaps matching TRBD1 (5 bases). Per the germline V gene, CDR1 is MNHEY and CDR2 is SMNVEV (reference sequence). V was clipped by 2 bases and J by 8 bases, with 12 bases between them. The CDR3 length is 13 residues. CDR3: CASSLGLRVEAFF. The CDR3 DNA sequence: TGTGCCAGCAGTTTAGGGCTCAGGGTCGAAGCTTTCTTT.

This clonotype was counted only a few times. One end of the junction is discordant with germline, which a read error may explain. The chain combines TRBV12-3 or TRBV12-4 with TRBJ2-1, with 9 bases matching TRBD2. The CDR3 extends over 14 amino acids. The CDR3 here is CASSFLAGYNERFF. The DNA for the CDR3 is TGTGCCAGCAGTTTCCTAGCGGGGTACAATGAGCGGTTCTTC.

The sample holds many counts of this clonotype. The chain uses TRBV20-1 and TRBJ1-4, with 7 bases matching TRBD1. CDR1 and CDR2 (germline): DFQATT, SNEGSKA (reference sequence). This CDR3 is 17 amino acids long. The ends lost 2 bases at V and 0 bases at J; junction bases unmatched: 9. The CDR3, as DNA: TGCAGTGCTAGATCATTGCCGGGACAGACAACTAATGAAAAACTGTTTTTT. It encodes CSARSLPGQTTNEKLFF.

V gene TRBV6-2 or TRBV6-3 combines with J gene TRBJ2-1, with TRBD1 matching over 7 bases. The CDR3 contains 13 residues. Germline trimming cut 11 bases from V and 6 bases from J; bases unmatched to any gene: 10. CDR1 is MNHEY and CDR2 is SVGEGT in the germline V gene. CDR3 DNA sequence: TGTGCCGGGGAAACAGGGGCCCCCAATGAGCAGTTCTTC. Amino acid sequence: CAGETGAPNEQFF.

This clonotype has only a few counts. The chain uses TRBV10-3 and TRBJ2-3, with 8 bases aligning to TRBD1. The DNA end is a closer match to TRBJ2-4, so the J assignment may be wrong. CDR3 length: 12 residues. From germline, CDR1 is ENHRY and CDR2 SYGVKD. The CDR3 is CATDDMGQDQYF. DNA for the CDR3: TGTGCCACCGACGATATGGGACAGGATCAGTACTTC.

This clonotype was recorded many times. V gene TRBV20-1 combines with J gene TRBJ2-7, with a possible D match to TRBD2 (6 bases). The germline V gene has CDR1 DFQATT and CDR2 SNEGSKA (reference sequence). The CDR3 has 14 residues. The V and J ends lost 0 bases and 3 bases respectively, with 12 bases between them. The DNA of the CDR3 is TGCAGTGCTAGAGATAGGTGGAGGGACTACGAGCAGTACTTC. Translation gives CSARDRWRDYEQYF.

Of note for this clonotype: Sequence at one end of the junction differs from germline and may be a read error. This chain connects TRBV7-9 to TRBJ2-3; no reliable D call. Germline lookup yields CDR1 SEHNR and CDR2 FQNEAQ (reference sequence). The CDR3 extends over 12 amino acids. The CDR3 DNA sequence: TGTGCCCGCAGCTACGTGTCAGATACGCAGTATTTT. It codes for CARSYVSDTQYF.

Details on this clonotype: This may stem from a read error, because a much larger clone lies one nucleotide away. CDR3 in amino acids: CVSSPRGSDYGYTF. CDR3 in DNA: TGTGTCAGCAGCCCCCGTGGATCGGACTATGGCTACACCTTC. This chain connects TRBV7-9 to TRBJ1-2; D uncertain. Germline V gene sequence: CDR1 SEHNR, CDR2 FQNEAQ (reference sequence). This CDR3 spans 14 amino acids.

This clonotype was recorded at least ten times. The rearrangement joins TRBV28 to TRBJ1-2; 7 nucleotides match TRBD1. Trimming cost V 5 bases and J 4 bases; bases outside gene matches: 10. The germline V gene has CDR1 MDHEN and CDR2 SYDVKM. This CDR3 region has 15 residues. The CDR3 DNA sequence: TGTGCCAGCAGTCTCCAGAGGGGGCGCGGCTATGGCTACACCTTC. Translation: CASSLQRGRGYGYTF.

The table lists this clonotype with a few counts. The genes are TRBV28 and TRBJ2-5, with 8 bases fitting TRBD1. The ends lost 6 bases at V and 5 bases at J; junction bases unmatched: 14. The CDR3 runs 16 residues. Germline V gene data show CDR1 as MDHEN and CDR2 as SYDVKM. CDR3 sequence reads: CASRNSWTGSSETQYF. The CDR3 DNA reads as TGTGCCAGCAGGAATTCATGGACAGGGAGTTCGGAGACCCAGTACTTC.

There are many counts of this clonotype. The CDR3 loop is CASSYSLGQNTEAFF. The CDR3 DNA reads as TGTGCCAGCAGTTACAGCCTGGGACAGAACACTGAAGCTTTCTTT. The chain recombines TRBV6-5 with TRBJ1-1, with a possible D match to TRBD1 (6 bases). This CDR3 region has 15 residues. V was cut by 2 bases and J by 1 base, with 11 bases left in between. The V gene's germline CDR1 is MNHEY and CDR2 SVGAGI.

To note about this clonotype: This likely traces to a read error, being one base from a far larger clone. V gene TRBV7-2 combines with J gene TRBJ2-1; 11 bases line up with TRBD2. The DNA matches TRBJ2-5 better at its end, which makes the J call doubtful. The CDR3 sequence is 16 residues long. The V gene's germline CDR1 is SGHTA and CDR2 FQGNSA. The DNA of the CDR3 is TGTGCCAGCAGCTTCAGACTAGCGGGGCCACAAGAGACCCAGTACTTC. Amino acid sequence: CASSFRLAGPQETQYF.

This clonotype was seen ten or more times. The chain has TRBV5-6 and TRBJ2-2, with D possibly TRBD1 on 5 matching bases. The CDR3 runs to 17 residues. Deletions cut 3 bases from V and 6 bases from J, with 21 bases between. Germline-derived CDR1 and CDR2 are SGHDT and YYEEEE. CDR3 loop: CASSSVNRRAKAGELFF. CDR3 coding DNA: TGTGCCAGCAGCTCTGTCAATCGCAGGGCGAAGGCCGGGGAGCTGTTTTTT.

This clonotype was observed at least ten times. The gene calls are TRBV5-1 and TRBJ1-2; 8 nucleotides align to TRBD1. The V gene end was trimmed by 3 bases and the J gene end by 8 bases; junction bases not matched to a gene: 12. The CDR3 sequence is 15 residues long. Germline V lookup: CDR1 SGHRS, CDR2 YFSETQ. As DNA, the CDR3 is TGCGCCAGCAGCTCGGTTGTCATGGGGACAGGAGGCTACACCTTC. This translates into CASSSVVMGTGGYTF.

This clonotype has a count of ten or more. V is TRBV11-2 and J is TRBJ1-2; 7 positions agree with TRBD1. This CDR3 region has 16 residues. The trim removed 5 bases at V and 3 bases at J, leaving 12 bases unmatched. Per germline, CDR1 SGHAT and CDR2 FQNNGV. This CDR3 is CASSAWIGDSYYGYTF. The DNA of the CDR3 is TGTGCCAGCAGCGCATGGATAGGGGACAGCTACTATGGCTACACCTTC.

This clonotype occurred many times. The rearrangement links TRBV9 to TRBJ2-1; 9 nucleotides align to TRBD2. Germline CDR1 is SGDLS and CDR2 is YYNGEE. V lost 4 bases, J lost 8 bases, and 7 bases stayed unmatched. This CDR3 is 14 amino acids long. The CDR3 loop is CASSYGLASDEQFF. CDR3 bases: TGTGCCAGCAGCTACGGACTAGCGAGCGATGAGCAGTTCTTC.

This clonotype was counted between two and nine times. The rearrangement uses TRBV14 and TRBJ2-2; D is possibly TRBD2 (6 bases). Between the trimmed V and J ends, which lost 0 bases and 5 bases, there was a span of 13 bases. The CDR3 covers 16 residues. CDR1 and CDR2 from the germline V gene are SGHDN and FVKESK. The CDR3 region is CASSQDTEGRTGELFF. CDR3 DNA: TGTGCCAGCAGCCAAGATACGGAGGGAAGAACCGGGGAGCTGTTTTTT.

A few counts support this clonotype. The chain uses TRBV19 and TRBJ1-5; tentatively, D is TRBD1 (5 bases). The CDR3 contains 15 residues. The germline V and J ends were trimmed by 3 bases and 2 bases, with 11 bases remaining between them. The germline V gene has CDR1 LNHDA and CDR2 SQIVND (reference sequence). CDR3 sequence: CASSISRARNQPQHF. DNA of the CDR3: TGTGCCAGTAGTATCTCCAGGGCTCGCAATCAGCCCCAGCATTTT.

The rearrangement joins TRBV10-3 to TRBJ2-3, with 7 bases aligning to TRBD2. The CDR3 sequence is 14 residues long. The V gene's germline CDR1 is ENHRY and CDR2 SYGVKD. V shed 10 bases, J shed 8 bases, and the junction held 15 bases outside the gene matches. The CDR3 region has the DNA TGTGCCACAAGCCCGGGGGGAACACCAGGTACGCAGTATTTT. This gives the protein CATSPGGTPGTQYF.

This clonotype was found a few times. The V gene is TRBV19, the J gene TRBJ2-1, with 7 bases lining up with TRBD1. The germline CDR1 and CDR2 sequences are LNHDA and SQIVND (reference sequence). This CDR3 has 15 residues. Trimming removed 6 bases from V and 3 bases from J; junction bases left unmatched: 8. CDR3 in amino acids: CASSAGTELYNEQFF. The CDR3 bases are TGTGCCAGTAGCGCCGGGACAGAACTCTACAATGAGCAGTTCTTC.

This chain connects TRBV4-3 to TRBJ1-4; D is ambiguous. In germline, CDR1 is LGHNA, CDR2 YSLEER. V lost 1 base, J lost 4 bases, and 7 bases lay in between. The CDR3 is 14 amino acids. CDR3 region: CASSQGRINEKLFF. For the CDR3, the DNA is TGCGCCAGCAGCCAAGGTCGGATTAATGAAAAACTGTTTTTT.

Ten or more counts support this clonotype. This chain uses TRBV2 with TRBJ2-6, with unresolved D. V lost 5 bases and J lost 2, with 1 base in between. Germline V gene sequence: CDR1 SNHLY, CDR2 FYNNEI. The CDR3 contains 12 residues. The CDR3 DNA reads as TGTGCCAGCAGTCCTGGGGCCAACGTCCTGACTTTC. Translated: CASSPGANVLTF.

This clonotype came up a few times. The chain links TRBV28 to TRBJ1-2, with 12 bases identical to TRBD1. Germline-derived CDR1 and CDR2 are MDHEN and SYDVKM. The CDR3 extends over 18 amino acids. Unmatched junction bases numbered 8, after V lost 2 bases and J lost 1 base. DNA for the CDR3: TGTGCCAGCAGTTTAACTTGGGACAGGGGGCCTGGTAACTATGGCTACACCTTC. It yields the protein CASSLTWDRGPGNYGYTF.

In its sample, this clonotype was seen many times. The CDR3 bases are TGTGCCAGCAGCGGAGAAGCGGGGCCCTACGAGCAGTACTTC. Translation: CASSGEAGPYEQYF. V gene TRBV9 combines with J gene TRBJ2-7, with 7 bases that match TRBD2. V lost 3 bases and J lost 2; bases outside the gene matches: 5. The CDR3 runs to 14 residues. Germline V gene sequence: CDR1 SGDLS, CDR2 YYNGEE.